Listed here are 4 T cell receptor beta chains from one sample, sequenced in a study of blood T cell repertoires in COVID-19 (TCRdb year 2020). The library came from the immunoSEQ multiplex PCR assay. In its TCRdb copy, this immuneACCESS table keeps in-frame sequences only and misses some clones. Where compared with another copy, unresolved V genes explain less than half of these, and the others have no known cause. This sample lists a few hundred thousand clones; 80% to 85% were detected once. The ten largest make up approximately 5% of the sample. Sequenced: PBMCs or T cells enriched from blood (not recorded which). These TCRs come from a woman between 45 and 65 years old who had recovered from COVID-19.

This clone was found once. J is TRBJ2-1 and V is TRBV5-1, with 9 bases fitting TRBD1. The CDR3 runs 14 residues. J was trimmed by 8 bases and V by 5 bases; bases with no gene match: 8. Germline CDR1 reads SGHRS; CDR2 reads YFSETQ. The DNA for the CDR3 is TGCGCCAGCAGGCCGGGACAGGGAGTGGATGAGCAGTTCTTC. It encodes CASRPGQGVDEQFF.

J is TRBJ2-1 and V is TRBV21-1; the D segment call TRBD1 is taken from the table without a DNA check. TRBV21-1 is an annotated pseudogene. CDR3 length equals 15 residues. The CDR3 DNA follows: TGTGCCAGCATCACGGGACAGGTGCCTAACAATGAGCAGTTCTTC. Residues: CASITGQVPNNEQFF.

This rearrangement joins TRBV5-4 to TRBJ1-1; TRBD1 matches at 7 bases. In germline, CDR1 is SGHNT, CDR2 YYREEE (reference sequence). There are 15 residues in the CDR3. After removal of 4 bases from V and 0 bases from J, the junction contained 6 bases not matched to a gene. CDR3 sequence reads: CASSTVQGMNTEAFF. Here the CDR3 DNA reads TGTGCCAGCAGCACTGTACAGGGGATGAACACTGAAGCTTTCTTT.

This chain connects TRBV30 to TRBJ1-2; D might be TRBD1 (6 bases). Germline V CDR1 and CDR2: GTSNPN, SVGIG (reference sequence). The CDR3 contains 12 residues. Trimming left V 5 bases short and J 9 bases short, with 16 bases between. CDR3 residues: CAWSRTAESYTF. As DNA, the CDR3 is TGTGCCTGGTCGAGGACAGCGGAGAGCTACACCTTC.